Only a few counts were recorded for the clone carrying this TCR beta chain. Its antigen is currently unknown. The same CDR3 is also encoded by other DNA sequences in this sample. Terminally differentiated effector memory CD45RA+ cells were excluded from the naive CD8 cells, which were CD45RO-negative and positively selected for CCR7. This record belongs to a study of shared clonotypes between healthy human individuals. Whole-study results and caveats: Rarefaction revealed incomplete sorted-subset sequencing despite large depth.

Approximately 210 ng DNA, about 33,000 T cell genomes, went into each sorted-subset replicate PCR. Generated by immunoSEQ multiplex PCR, the TCRdb table keeps only in-frame clones and is missing some. The sample yields about 2.1 million clones, roughly 91% seen once. Trimming stripped 0 bases from V and 0 bases from J, with 6 bases between. This CDR3 has 14 amino acids. Germline V lookup: CDR1 SEHNR, CDR2 FQNEAQ (reference sequence). The sample taken for sequencing was naive CD8+ T cells from PBMCs. This clonotype originated in a man younger than 35 in good health. Some clones in this sample may be carry-over from other donors' samples. The chain has TRBV7-9 and TRBJ2-7; no definite D call. The CDR3 DNA reads TGTGCCAGCAGCTTAGCGGTTAGCTCCTACGAGCAGTACTTC. This encodes CASSLAVSSYEQYF.